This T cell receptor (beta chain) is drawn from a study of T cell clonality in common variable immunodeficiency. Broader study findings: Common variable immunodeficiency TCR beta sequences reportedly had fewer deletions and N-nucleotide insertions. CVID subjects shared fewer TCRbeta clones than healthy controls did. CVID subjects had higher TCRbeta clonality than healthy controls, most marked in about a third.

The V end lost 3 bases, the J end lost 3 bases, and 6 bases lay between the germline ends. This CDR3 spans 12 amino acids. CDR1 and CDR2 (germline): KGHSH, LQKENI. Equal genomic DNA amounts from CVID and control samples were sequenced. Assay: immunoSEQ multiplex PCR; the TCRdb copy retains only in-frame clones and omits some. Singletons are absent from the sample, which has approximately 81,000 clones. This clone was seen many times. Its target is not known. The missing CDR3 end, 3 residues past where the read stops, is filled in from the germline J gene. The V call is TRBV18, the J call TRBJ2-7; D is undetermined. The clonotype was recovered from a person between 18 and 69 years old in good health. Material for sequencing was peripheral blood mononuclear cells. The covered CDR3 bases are TGTGCCAGCTCACCCCAGCGCTACGAG. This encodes CASSPQRYE. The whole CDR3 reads CASSPQRYEQYF.